Each of the 32 T cell receptor beta chains below was sequenced from the same sample in a study of T cell repertoires in cytomegalovirus infection. TCRdb passed the reads through MiXCR, listing each CDR3 protein once. The sample gives around 350,000 distinct CDR3 sequences, 15% to 20% of which show up once; less than 9.5% is in the top ten. The sample taken for sequencing was PBMCs. The receptors originated from a human donor in good health (CMV status not recorded). Some clones in this sample may be carry-over from other donors' samples.

V is TRBV6-6 and J is TRBJ2-7; D gene uncertain. Germline V lookup: CDR1 MNHNY, CDR2 SVGAGI (reference sequence). The ends were cut back, 0 bases at V and 1 base at J, with 7 bases in the middle. The CDR3 loop spans 14 amino acids. The CDR3 here is CASSYSIGSYEQYF. CDR3 bases: TGTGCCAGCAGTTACTCGATCGGTTCCTACGAGCAGTACTTC.

This chain joins TRBV15 and TRBJ2-6; 15 positions agree with TRBD2. Germline CDR1 and CDR2: LNHNV and YYDKDF (reference sequence). V lost 1 base, J lost 2 bases, and 9 bases stayed unmatched. This CDR3 has 21 amino acids. Here the CDR3 DNA reads TGTGCCACCAGCAGAGCCCGACGGACTAGCGGGAGGGCCCCTGGGGCCAACGTCCTGACTTTC. Protein sequence: CATSRARRTSGRAPGANVLTF.

This clonotype was observed at least ten times. The chain employs TRBV5-4 and TRBJ1-2; D might be TRBD1 (5 bases). Looked up from germline, CDR1 is SGHNT and CDR2 is YYREEE (reference sequence). Trimming stripped 2 bases from V and 0 bases from J, with 8 bases between. The CDR3 extends over 14 amino acids. DNA of the CDR3: TGTGCCAGCAGCTTAGGGGATTCTAACTATGGCTACACCTTC. Translation: CASSLGDSNYGYTF.

The rearrangement links TRBV27 to TRBJ2-1; TRBD1 is a possible D gene (6 bases). The CDR3 sequence is 12 residues long. Trimming pared 2 bases from V and 7 bases from J, leaving 6 bases between. CDR1 is MNHEY and CDR2 is SMNVEV in the germline V gene (reference sequence). The CDR3 sequence is CASSLGTNEQFF. The CDR3 region has the DNA TGTGCCAGCAGTTTAGGGACAAATGAGCAGTTCTTC.

The table lists this clonotype with many counts. The chain recombines TRBV7-2 with TRBJ2-7, with D tentatively TRBD1 or TRBD2 (6 bases each). Trimming removed 6 bases at V and 0 bases at J, with 18 bases between. Germline V gene sequence: CDR1 SGHTA, CDR2 FQGNSA. This CDR3 has 16 amino acids. The CDR3 here is CASSLTGAFSSYEQYF. The CDR3 DNA reads TGTGCCAGCAGTCTCACGGGGGCCTTTAGCTCCTACGAGCAGTACTTC.

This clonotype is large (0.1 to 1%). The chain links TRBV7-9 to TRBJ2-5; D perhaps matches TRBD1 (5 bases). V was cut by 1 base and J by 5 bases, with 8 bases left in between. The CDR3 covers 13 residues. CDR1 and CDR2 from the germline V gene are SEHNR and FQNEAQ (reference sequence). The CDR3 DNA follows: TGTGCCAGCAGCTTAGGGTCAGGGGAGACCCAGTACTTC. Translation gives CASSLGSGETQYF.

This clonotype was observed a few times. This chain links TRBV20-1 with TRBJ2-3, with TRBD2 identical over 15 bases. Germline lookup yields CDR1 DFQATT and CDR2 SNEGSKA (reference sequence). With V trimmed by 5 bases and J by 7 bases, 10 bases remained unmatched. The length of the CDR3 is 16 residues. The CDR3 loop reads CSASDGLAGGLYTQYF. DNA for the CDR3: TGCAGTGCTTCCGACGGACTAGCGGGGGGGCTATATACGCAGTATTTT.

This clonotype was detected ten times or more. This CDR3 is CASSRTVTTNEKLFF. The CDR3 bases are TGTGCCAGCAGCCGTACAGTTACAACTAATGAAAAACTGTTTTTT. The rearrangement links TRBV7-8 to TRBJ1-4; the D is unclear. Germline CDR1 is SGHVS and CDR2 is FQNEAQ. CDR3 length equals 15 residues. Trimming shortened V by 5 bases and J by 0 bases, and 10 bases separated the two germline ends.

This clonotype came up a few times. The chain joins TRBV12-3 or TRBV12-4 to TRBJ2-4, with D uncertain. With 4 bases removed from V and 6 bases from J, the gap between germline ends came to 10 bases. The CDR3 is made up of 13 amino acids. CDR3 in amino acids: CASSSTHLNIQYF. DNA of the CDR3: TGTGCCAGCAGTTCGACCCACCTAAACATTCAGTACTTC.

There are many counts of this clonotype. The V call is TRBV7-2, the J call TRBJ2-3; D is uncertain. Trimming pared 5 bases from V and 6 bases from J, leaving 9 bases between. The CDR3 length is 12 residues. Germline CDR1 reads SGHTA; CDR2 reads FQGNSA. DNA of the CDR3: TGTGCCAGCAGCCCCAGCTTGGATACGCAGTATTTT. Translating it yields CASSPSLDTQYF.

This clonotype occurred a few times. J is TRBJ2-7 and V is TRBV2, with no clear D. V lost 7 bases, J lost 5 bases, and 18 bases lay in between. The CDR3 loop spans 14 amino acids. CDR1 and CDR2 from the germline V gene are SNHLY and FYNNEI. The CDR3 reads CASTGESWVNEQYF. The CDR3 region has the DNA TGTGCCAGCACTGGAGAATCGTGGGTTAACGAGCAGTACTTC.

For this clonotype: A much larger clone sits a single nucleotide away, making a read error possible. The chain links TRBV7-6 to TRBJ2-7; the D gene is possibly TRBD2 (6 bases). CDR3 size: 14 residues. Germline V lookup: CDR1 SGHVS, CDR2 FNYEAQ. For the CDR3, the DNA is TGTGCCAGCAGCGCCGCCGGGAGCAACTACGAGCAGCACTTC. It codes for CASSAAGSNYEQHF.

There are many counts of this clonotype. The chain joins TRBV7-9 to TRBJ2-1; no clear D. The germline V gene has CDR1 SEHNR and CDR2 FQNEAQ (reference sequence). This CDR3 comprises 10 residues. The germline V and J ends were trimmed by 1 base and 9 bases, with 1 base remaining between them. CDR3 loop: CASSLGEQFF. The CDR3 region has the DNA TGTGCCAGCAGCTTAGGTGAGCAGTTCTTC.

There are many counts of this clonotype. In nucleotides, the CDR3 is TGCAGTGCGAGTCCCATGGTGTACTCGGGAAACACCATATATTTT. Amino acids: CSASPMVYSGNTIYF. The chain links TRBV20-1 to TRBJ1-3; D is ambiguous. V lost 6 bases and J 4 bases, leaving 19 bases between the germline ends. The CDR3 consists of 15 residues. Germline-derived CDR1 and CDR2 are DFQATT and SNEGSKA (reference sequence).

Ten or more counts support this clonotype. The CDR3 DNA sequence: TGTGCCAGCAGCTTAAATAGTGCGTTTCATAATGATGGCTACACCTTC. Translation: CASSLNSAFHNDGYTF. The rearrangement joins TRBV7-9 to TRBJ1-2, with D unclear. The CDR3 spans 16 residues. V lost 2 bases and J 6 bases, leaving 19 bases between the germline ends. Germline V CDR1 and CDR2: SEHNR, FQNEAQ (reference sequence).

This sequence joins TRBV4-3 and TRBJ2-3; possible D gene TRBD2, 5 bases. The V end was cut by 4 bases, the J end by 0 bases, with 8 bases between. The CDR3 has 14 residues. Germline CDR1 reads LGHNA; CDR2 reads YSLEER. For the CDR3, the DNA is TGCGCCAGCAGCCGCGAGGGCAGCACAGATACGCAGTATTTT. Amino acid sequence: CASSREGSTDTQYF.

This clonotype was seen more than once but under ten times. The chain recombines TRBV20-1 with TRBJ2-7; D possibly matches TRBD1 or TRBD2 (5 bases each). V lost 6 bases and J lost 2, with 17 bases in between. This CDR3 has 14 amino acids. Germline V gene sequence: CDR1 DFQATT, CDR2 SNEGSKA (reference sequence). CDR3 nucleotide sequence: TGCAGTGCCCTGACCGGGGCAGTTACCTACGAGCAGTACTTC. Its translation: CSALTGAVTYEQYF.

This clonotype was detected many times. This chain links TRBV20-1 with TRBJ1-3, with a tentative D call TRBD1 (5 bases). Per the germline V gene, CDR1 is DFQATT and CDR2 is SNEGSKA (reference sequence). Trimming pared 1 base from V and 0 bases from J, leaving 7 bases between. The CDR3 runs to 14 residues. CDR3 protein: CSARAGSSGNTIYF. The CDR3 bases are TGCAGTGCTAGAGCAGGGAGCTCTGGAAACACCATATATTTT.

The sample holds a few counts of this clonotype. The chain carries TRBV10-3 and TRBJ2-1; D call uncertain. In germline, CDR1 is ENHRY, CDR2 SYGVKD. CDR3 size: 13 residues. V dropped 2 bases and J dropped 10 bases, with 12 bases sitting between them. CDR3 residues: CAISEIGPREQFF. The CDR3 nucleotides read TGTGCCATCAGTGAGATCGGCCCCAGAGAGCAGTTCTTC.

This clonotype has more than one count but fewer than ten. V is TRBV10-2 and J is TRBJ2-7; D might be TRBD2 (6 bases). CDR3 length equals 12 residues. Germline CDR1 WSHSY, CDR2 SAAADI. V dropped 5 bases and J dropped 8 bases, with 13 bases sitting between them. DNA for the CDR3: TGCGCCAGCAGTAGTGGGACTGCGCAGCAGTACTTC. Its translation: CASSSGTAQQYF.

A few counts support this clonotype. The chain carries TRBV20-1 and TRBJ2-1; 8 nucleotides match TRBD2. J was trimmed by 8 bases and V by 6 bases; bases with no gene match: 9. The CDR3 totals 13 residues. Germline CDR1 is DFQATT and CDR2 is SNEGSKA (reference sequence). CDR3 sequence: CSATTGGGDEQFF. The CDR3 DNA follows: TGCAGTGCCACTACGGGGGGGGGCGATGAGCAGTTCTTC.

This clonotype was counted between two and nine times. V gene TRBV6-2 or TRBV6-3 combines with J gene TRBJ2-1; D not resolved. Germline CDR1 is MNHEY and CDR2 is SVGEGT. V lost 0 bases and J lost 0, with 12 bases in between. This CDR3 comprises 17 residues. The CDR3 here is CASSYSGPSGSYNEQFF. DNA for the CDR3: TGTGCCAGCAGTTACTCCGGGCCCTCGGGCTCCTACAATGAGCAGTTCTTC.

This clonotype was found once. This chain uses TRBV18 with TRBJ2-5; 15 nucleotides line up with TRBD2. Germline V CDR1 and CDR2: KGHSH, LQKENI. This CDR3 spans 17 amino acids. V trimming: 3 bases; J trimming: 1 base; junction bases outside the gene matches: 3. This CDR3 is CASSPGLAGGIQETQYF. In DNA form, the CDR3 reads TGTGCCAGCTCACCGGGACTAGCGGGGGGCATCCAAGAGACCCAGTACTTC.

This clonotype was recorded at least ten times. The rearrangement joins TRBV28 to TRBJ2-1, with D perhaps matching TRBD2 (6 bases). In germline, CDR1 is MDHEN, CDR2 SYDVKM. The CDR3 extends over 14 amino acids. Trimming stripped 4 bases from V and 5 bases from J, with 12 bases between. CDR3 coding DNA: TGTGCCAGCAGTTCCCTGGGGGGAAACAATGAGCAGTTCTTC. It is translated as CASSSLGGNNEQFF.

This clonotype turned up a few times. The gene calls are TRBV29-1 and TRBJ2-3; D ambiguous. Trimming stripped 4 bases from V and 2 bases from J, with 4 bases between. CDR3 size: 11 residues. Germline CDR1 reads SQVTM; CDR2 reads ANQGSEA. The DNA of the CDR3 is TGCAGCGTTGCGGACACAGATACGCAGTATTTT. Protein sequence: CSVADTDTQYF.

This clonotype was seen ten or more times. The chain joins TRBV11-2 to TRBJ2-7, with D tentatively TRBD1 (5 bases). Germline V lookup: CDR1 SGHAT, CDR2 FQNNGV. V lost 0 bases and J 4 bases, leaving 16 bases between the germline ends. The length of the CDR3 is 16 residues. CDR3 sequence reads: CASSLDGAGMNYEQYF. CDR3 nucleotide sequence: TGTGCCAGCAGCTTAGATGGGGCAGGGATGAATTACGAGCAGTACTTC.

V usage is TRBV6-5 and J usage is TRBJ1-6; D uncertain. The CDR3 has 14 amino acids. Trimming cost V 7 bases and J 4 bases, with 11 bases left between them. CDR1 MNHEY and CDR2 SVGAGI come from the germline V gene. CDR3 sequence reads: CASTRSTYNSPLHF. DNA for the CDR3: TGTGCCAGCACCCGGAGTACTTATAATTCACCCCTCCACTTT.

The chain recombines TRBV6-1 with TRBJ2-1; a weak D match, TRBD2 (6 bases). The CDR3 totals 11 residues. V was clipped by 5 bases and J by 9 bases, with 8 bases between them. Germline loops: CDR1 MNHNS, CDR2 SASEGT. The CDR3 is CASSRRGEQFF. CDR3 sequence (DNA): TGTGCCAGCAGTAGGAGGGGTGAGCAGTTCTTC.

The rearrangement links TRBV19 to TRBJ2-6; D tentatively reads TRBD1 or TRBD2 (5 bases each). This CDR3 contains 18 residues. Germline CDR1 is LNHDA and CDR2 is SQIVND (reference sequence). Deletions cut 6 bases from V and 3 bases from J, with 21 bases between. The CDR3 sequence is CASRKTLSRAGGANVLTF. CDR3 sequence (DNA): TGTGCCAGTAGGAAAACTCTTTCCAGGGCGGGTGGGGCCAACGTCCTGACTTTC.

The rearrangement links TRBV7-2 to TRBJ1-1, with D perhaps TRBD1 (6 bases). CDR1 is SGHTA and CDR2 is FQGNSA in the germline V gene. This CDR3 comprises 13 residues. V shed 4 bases and J shed 10 bases, with 16 bases lying between them. CDR3 sequence (DNA): TGTGCCAGCAGCTACTACCACAGGGAGGGAGCTTTCTTT. Encoded protein: CASSYYHREGAFF. Full variable domain (outside the CDR3, taken from reference TRBV7-2 and TRBJ1-1): GAGVSQSPSNKVTEKGKDVELRCDPISGHTALYWYRQSLGQGLEFLIYFQGNSAPDKSGLPSDRFSAERTGGSVSTLTIQRTQQEDSAVYLCASSYYHREGAFFGQGTRLTVV.

Comment on this clonotype: The junction and the germline gene differ at one end; a read error may be behind it. V and J are TRBV27 and TRBJ2-7; tentative D call: TRBD2 (6 bases). The CDR3 runs to 11 residues. Germline values: CDR1 MNHEY, CDR2 SMNVEV (reference sequence). This CDR3 is CKTLATYEQYF. CDR3 sequence (DNA): TGCAAAACCCTAGCGACCTACGAGCAGTACTTC.

The sample holds a few counts of this clonotype. The genes are TRBV28 and TRBJ1-2; maybe TRBD1 (6 bases). V was cut by 3 bases and J by 9 bases, with 17 bases left in between. Germline assignment: CDR1 MDHEN and CDR2 SYDVKM. There are 14 residues in the CDR3. The CDR3 nucleotides read TGTGCCAGCAGTTTGGACAGTTCCCCGGAGAGCTACACCTTC. It encodes CASSLDSSPESYTF.